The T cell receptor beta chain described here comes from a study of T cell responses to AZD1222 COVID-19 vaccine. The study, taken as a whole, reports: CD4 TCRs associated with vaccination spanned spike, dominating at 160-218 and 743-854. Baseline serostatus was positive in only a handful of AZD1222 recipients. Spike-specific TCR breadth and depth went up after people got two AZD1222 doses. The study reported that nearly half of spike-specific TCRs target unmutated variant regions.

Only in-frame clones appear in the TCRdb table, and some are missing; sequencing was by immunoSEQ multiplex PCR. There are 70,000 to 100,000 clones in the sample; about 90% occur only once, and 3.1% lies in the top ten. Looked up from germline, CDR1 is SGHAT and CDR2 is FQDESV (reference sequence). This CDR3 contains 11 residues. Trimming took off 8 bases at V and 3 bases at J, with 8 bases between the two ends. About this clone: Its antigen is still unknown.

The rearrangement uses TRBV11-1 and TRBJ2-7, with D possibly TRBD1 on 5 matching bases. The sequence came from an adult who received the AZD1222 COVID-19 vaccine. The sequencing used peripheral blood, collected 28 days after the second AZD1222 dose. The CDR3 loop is CASGQGYEQYF. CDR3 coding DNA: TGTGCCAGCGGGCAGGGCTACGAGCAGTACTTC.